These 9 T cell receptor beta chains were all obtained from the same sample, sequenced in a study of OX40 agonist ivuxolimab in advanced cancers. Some clones are missing from TCRdb's copy, which holds only in-frame ones; the method was immunoSEQ multiplex PCR. The sample has around 45,000 clones, about nine tenths seen once. Material: CD4+ or CD8+ T cells sorted from blood, obtained in a trial of the OX40 agonist ivuxolimab. These receptors were taken from an adult with an advanced solid tumor such as melanoma, head and neck, liver or kidney cancer.

The chain carries TRBV7-6 and TRBJ2-6; weak D call: TRBD1 (7 bases). CDR1 is SGHVS and CDR2 is FNYEAQ in the germline V gene. This CDR3 has 15 residues. Between the trimmed V and J ends, which lost 5 bases and 3 bases, there was a span of 11 bases. The CDR3 sequence: CASSPGGRGANVLTF. In DNA, the CDR3 is TGTGCCAGCAGCCCAGGGGGGCGTGGGGCCAACGTCCTGACTTTC.

The chain is built from TRBV19 and TRBJ2-7; 9 bases fit TRBD1. CDR1 is LNHDA and CDR2 is SQIVND in the germline V gene (reference sequence). The CDR3 contains 14 residues. J lost 2 bases, V lost 3 bases, and 2 bases had no gene match. The CDR3 nucleotides are TGTGCCAGTAGTATCGGGACAGGGCCCTACGAGCAGTACTTC. It is translated as CASSIGTGPYEQYF.

This clone was counted only a few times. The chain uses TRBV9 and TRBJ1-1; no definite D call. Between the trimmed V and J ends, which lost 4 bases and 3 bases, there was a span of 10 bases. Germline V gene data show CDR1 as SGDLS and CDR2 as YYNGEE. The CDR3 sequence is 13 residues long. This CDR3 is CASSQWGDTEAFF. The CDR3 DNA reads as TGTGCCAGCAGCCAATGGGGTGACACTGAAGCTTTCTTT.

This chain connects TRBV7-8 to TRBJ2-7, with 10 nucleotides matching TRBD2. Per the germline V gene, CDR1 is SGHVS and CDR2 is FQNEAQ. This CDR3 has 14 amino acids. Trimming cost V 7 bases and J 3 bases; bases outside gene matches: 6. This CDR3 is CASNSGLAVYEQYF. For the CDR3, the DNA is TGTGCCAGCAACTCCGGACTAGCGGTCTACGAGCAGTACTTC.

The chain couples TRBV21-1 to TRBJ1-4. TRBV21-1 is a documented pseudogene. The CDR3 is made up of 15 amino acids. The chain's CDR3 is CASREDGQHNEKLFF. The CDR3 nucleotides read TGTGCCAGCAGAGAAGATGGCCAGCATAATGAAAAACTGTTTTTT.

The chain joins TRBV30 to TRBJ2-4, with TRBD1 matching over 7 bases. V shed 4 bases and J 4 bases; nucleotides not matched to a gene: 4. This CDR3 has 13 amino acids. Germline V CDR1 and CDR2: GTSNPN, SVGIG (reference sequence). CDR3 sequence (DNA): TGTGCCTGGACCGGGACAGATAAAAACATTCAGTACTTC. Protein product: CAWTGTDKNIQYF.

The V call is TRBV4-1, the J call TRBJ1-1, with D uncertain. Germline V gene data show CDR1 as MGHRA and CDR2 as YSYEKL. The CDR3 spans 13 residues. V lost 1 base and J lost 5, with 8 bases in between. The DNA for the CDR3 is TGCGCCAGCAGCCAAGCCCAAGGGACTGAAGCTTTCTTT. It encodes CASSQAQGTEAFF.

This chain links TRBV18 with TRBJ2-5; D call uncertain. The CDR3 has 13 amino acids. The V end was cut by 3 bases, the J end by 3 bases, with 8 bases between. CDR1 and CDR2 (germline): KGHSH, LQKENI. The CDR3 sequence is CASSPPEKETQYF. Written as DNA, the CDR3 is TGTGCCAGCTCACCTCCAGAAAAAGAGACCCAGTACTTC.

This chain links TRBV19 with TRBJ1-1; maybe TRBD1 (5 bases). V dropped 6 bases and J dropped 1 base, with 9 bases sitting between them. The CDR3 runs to 13 residues. Germline CDR1 reads LNHDA; CDR2 reads SQIVND (reference sequence). CDR3 in DNA: TGTGCCAGTAGCCTAGGGGCGAACACTGAAGCTTTCTTT. Protein product: CASSLGANTEAFF.